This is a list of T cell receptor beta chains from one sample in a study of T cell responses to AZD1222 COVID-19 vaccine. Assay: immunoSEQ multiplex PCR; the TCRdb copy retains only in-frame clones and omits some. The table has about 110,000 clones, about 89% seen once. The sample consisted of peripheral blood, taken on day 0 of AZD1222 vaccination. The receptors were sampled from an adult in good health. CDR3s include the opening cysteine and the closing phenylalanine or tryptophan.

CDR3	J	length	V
CASSDQQPLSGNTIYF	TRBJ1-3	16	TRBV11-3
CASSSPSSGRPYEQYF	TRBJ2-7	16	TRBV6-2/TRBV6-3
CSVAGREGRTYEQYF	TRBJ2-7	15	TRBV29-1
CASSLVARRSSYEQYF	TRBJ2-7	16	TRBV7-2
CASSIRGAGELFF	TRBJ2-2	13	TRBV6-2/TRBV6-3
CASSQGGRLASQSSYEQYF	TRBJ2-7	19	TRBV4-2
CATSDPGRVETQYF	TRBJ2-5	14	TRBV24-1
CASSLAGPSTDTQYF	TRBJ2-3	15	TRBV28
CASKEQIYSNQPQHF	TRBJ1-5	15	TRBV6-5
CASSFSGTGGNTIYF	TRBJ1-3	15	TRBV6-2/TRBV6-3
CASSPLDAGNTQYF	TRBJ2-3	14	TRBV27
CASNPPKGNYGYTF	TRBJ1-2	14	TRBV28
CAWKGTGYSGNTIYF	TRBJ1-3	15	TRBV30
CASSKTGQGWTQYF	TRBJ2-5	14	TRBV21-1
CASSVDTSSYNEQFF	TRBJ2-1	15	TRBV6-4
CASSQLGSVYEQYF	TRBJ2-7	14	TRBV4-1
CASSQDPGRGYTEAFF	TRBJ1-1	16	TRBV4-2
CASSLGGDRDYEQYF	TRBJ2-7	15	TRBV18
CASSVAASWYQETQYF	TRBJ2-5	16	TRBV9
CATSGGSYNEQFF	TRBJ2-1	13	TRBV24-1
CASSVVGENTGELFF	TRBJ2-2	15	TRBV9
CASSLDVGEKLFF	TRBJ1-4	13	TRBV7-9
CASWRSTGELFF	TRBJ2-2	12	TRBV28